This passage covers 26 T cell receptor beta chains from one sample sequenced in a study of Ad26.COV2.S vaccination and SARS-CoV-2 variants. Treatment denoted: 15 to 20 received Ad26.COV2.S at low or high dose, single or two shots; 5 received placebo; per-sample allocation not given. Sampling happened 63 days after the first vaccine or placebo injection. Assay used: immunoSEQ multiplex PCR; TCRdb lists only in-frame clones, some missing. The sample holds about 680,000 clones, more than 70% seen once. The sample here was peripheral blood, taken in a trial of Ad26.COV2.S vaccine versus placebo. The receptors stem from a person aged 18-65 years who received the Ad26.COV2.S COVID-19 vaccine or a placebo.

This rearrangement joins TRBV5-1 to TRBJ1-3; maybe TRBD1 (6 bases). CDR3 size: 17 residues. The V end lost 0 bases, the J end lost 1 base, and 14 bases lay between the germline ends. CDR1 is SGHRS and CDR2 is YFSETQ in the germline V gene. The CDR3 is CASSLEALGQSGNTIYF. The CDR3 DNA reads TGCGCCAGCAGCTTGGAGGCCTTGGGACAATCTGGAAACACCATATATTTT.

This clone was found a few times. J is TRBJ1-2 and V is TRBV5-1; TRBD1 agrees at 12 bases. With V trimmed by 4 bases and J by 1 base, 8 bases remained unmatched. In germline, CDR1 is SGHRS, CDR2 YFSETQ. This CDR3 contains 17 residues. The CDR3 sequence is CASSRGQGATINYGYTF. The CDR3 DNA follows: TGCGCCAGCAGCCGGGGACAGGGGGCCACTATTAACTATGGCTACACCTTC.

CDR3 in DNA: TGTGCCAGCAGTTACCCACAGACTAGCACAGATACGCAGTATTTT. It encodes CASSYPQTSTDTQYF. This chain uses TRBV6-6 with TRBJ2-3; D is unclear. The CDR3 extends over 15 amino acids. Germline V lookup: CDR1 MNHNY, CDR2 SVGAGI (reference sequence). V lost 2 bases and J 0 bases, leaving 9 bases between the germline ends.

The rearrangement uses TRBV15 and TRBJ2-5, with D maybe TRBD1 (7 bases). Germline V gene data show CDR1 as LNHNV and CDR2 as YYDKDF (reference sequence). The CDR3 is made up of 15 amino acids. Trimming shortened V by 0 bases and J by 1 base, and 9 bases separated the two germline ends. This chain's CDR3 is CATSRDRGAQETQYF. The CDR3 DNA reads TGTGCCACCAGCAGAGACAGGGGGGCCCAAGAGACCCAGTACTTC. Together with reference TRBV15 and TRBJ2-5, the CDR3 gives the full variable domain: DAMVIQNPRYQVTQFGKPVTLSCSQTLNHNVMYWYQQKSSQAPKLLFHYYDKDFNNEADTPDNFQSRRPNTSFCFLDIRSPGLGDTAMYLCATSRDRGAQETQYFGPGTRLLVL.

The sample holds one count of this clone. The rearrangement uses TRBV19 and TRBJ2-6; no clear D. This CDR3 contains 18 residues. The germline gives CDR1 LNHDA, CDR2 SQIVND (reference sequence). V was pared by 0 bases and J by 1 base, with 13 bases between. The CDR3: CASSIDRVTESGANVLTF. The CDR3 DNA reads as TGTGCCAGTAGTATAGATCGGGTCACGGAATCTGGGGCCAACGTCCTGACTTTC. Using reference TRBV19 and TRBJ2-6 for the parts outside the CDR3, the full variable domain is DGGITQSPKYLFRKEGQNVTLSCEQNLNHDAMYWYRQDPGQGLRLIYYSQIVNDFQKGDIAEGYSVSREKKESFPLTVTSAQKNPTAFYLCASSIDRVTESGANVLTFGAGSRLTVL.

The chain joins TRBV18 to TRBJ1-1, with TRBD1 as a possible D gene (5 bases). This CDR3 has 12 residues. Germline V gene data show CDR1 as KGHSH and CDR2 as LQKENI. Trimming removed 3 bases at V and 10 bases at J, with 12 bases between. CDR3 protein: CASSPLQGAAFF. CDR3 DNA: TGTGCCAGCTCACCTCTGCAGGGTGCAGCTTTCTTT. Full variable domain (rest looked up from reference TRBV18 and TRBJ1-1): NAGVMQNPRHLVRRRGQEARLRCSPMKGHSHVYWYRQLPEEGLKFMVYLQKENIIDESGMPKERFSAEFPKEGPSILRIQQVVRGDSAAYFCASSPLQGAAFFGQGTRLTVV.

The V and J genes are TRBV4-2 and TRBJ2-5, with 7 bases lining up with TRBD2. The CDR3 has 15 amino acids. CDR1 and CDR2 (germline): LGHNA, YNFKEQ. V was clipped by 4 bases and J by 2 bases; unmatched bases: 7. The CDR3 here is CASSPSAGLQETQYF. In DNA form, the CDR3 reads TGTGCCAGCAGCCCTTCCGCGGGACTACAAGAGACCCAGTACTTC.

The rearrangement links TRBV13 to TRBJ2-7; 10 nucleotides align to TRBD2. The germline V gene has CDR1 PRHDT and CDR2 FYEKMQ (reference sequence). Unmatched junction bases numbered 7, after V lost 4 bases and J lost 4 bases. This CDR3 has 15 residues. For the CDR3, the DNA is TGTGCCAGCAGCTATTCCCCTAGCGGGAGTTACGAGCAGTACTTC. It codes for CASSYSPSGSYEQYF.

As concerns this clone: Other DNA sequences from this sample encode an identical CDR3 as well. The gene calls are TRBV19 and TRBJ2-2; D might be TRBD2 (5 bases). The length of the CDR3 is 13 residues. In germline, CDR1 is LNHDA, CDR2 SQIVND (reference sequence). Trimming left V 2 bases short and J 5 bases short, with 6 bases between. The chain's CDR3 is CASSIRGTGELFF. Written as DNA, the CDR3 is TGTGCCAGTAGTATACGGGGAACCGGGGAGCTGTTTTTT.

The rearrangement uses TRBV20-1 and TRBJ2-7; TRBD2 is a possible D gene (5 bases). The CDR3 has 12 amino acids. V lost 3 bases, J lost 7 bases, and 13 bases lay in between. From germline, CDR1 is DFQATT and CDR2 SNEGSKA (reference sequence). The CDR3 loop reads CSASPGNKEQYF. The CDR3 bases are TGCAGTGCTAGTCCGGGGAATAAGGAGCAGTACTTC.

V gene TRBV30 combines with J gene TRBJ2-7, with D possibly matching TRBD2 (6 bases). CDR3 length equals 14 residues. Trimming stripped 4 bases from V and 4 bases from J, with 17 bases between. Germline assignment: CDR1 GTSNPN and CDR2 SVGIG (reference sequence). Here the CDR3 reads CAWTRGRSHYEQYF. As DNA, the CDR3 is TGTGCCTGGACCCGGGGGAGAAGCCATTACGAGCAGTACTTC.

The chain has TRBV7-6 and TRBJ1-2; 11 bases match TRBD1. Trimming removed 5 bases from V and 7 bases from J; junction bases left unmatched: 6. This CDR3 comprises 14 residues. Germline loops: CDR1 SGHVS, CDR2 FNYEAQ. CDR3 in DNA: TGTGCCAGCAGCAAGGGACAGGGGGAGGGTGGCTACACCTTC. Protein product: CASSKGQGEGGYTF.

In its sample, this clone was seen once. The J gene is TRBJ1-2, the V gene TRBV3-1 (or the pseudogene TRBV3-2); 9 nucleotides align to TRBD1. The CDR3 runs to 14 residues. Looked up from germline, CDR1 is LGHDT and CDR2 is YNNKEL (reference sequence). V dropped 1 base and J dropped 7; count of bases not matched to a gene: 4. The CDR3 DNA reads TGTGCCAGCAGCCAAGGCGGACAGGGGATTGGCTACACCTTC. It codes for CASSQGGQGIGYTF.

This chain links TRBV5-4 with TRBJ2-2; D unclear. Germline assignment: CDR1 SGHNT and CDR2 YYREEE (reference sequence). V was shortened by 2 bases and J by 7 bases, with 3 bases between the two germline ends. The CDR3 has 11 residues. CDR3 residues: CASSFFGELFF. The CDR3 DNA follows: TGTGCCAGCAGCTTTTTCGGGGAGCTGTTTTTT.

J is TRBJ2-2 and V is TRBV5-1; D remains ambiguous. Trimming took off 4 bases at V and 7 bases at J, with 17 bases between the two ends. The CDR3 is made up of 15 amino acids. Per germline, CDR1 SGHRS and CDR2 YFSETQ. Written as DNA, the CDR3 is TGCGCCAGCAGCCTGTCTCACCAGTATAGCGGGGAGCTGTTTTTT. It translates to CASSLSHQYSGELFF.

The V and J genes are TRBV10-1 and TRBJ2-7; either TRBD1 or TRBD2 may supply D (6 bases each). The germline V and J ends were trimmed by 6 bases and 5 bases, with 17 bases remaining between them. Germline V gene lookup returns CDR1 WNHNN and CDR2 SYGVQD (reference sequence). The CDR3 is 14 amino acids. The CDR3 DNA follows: TGCGCCAGCAGCACGGGGGCCCAGGTCCACGAGCAGTACTTC. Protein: CASSTGAQVHEQYF.

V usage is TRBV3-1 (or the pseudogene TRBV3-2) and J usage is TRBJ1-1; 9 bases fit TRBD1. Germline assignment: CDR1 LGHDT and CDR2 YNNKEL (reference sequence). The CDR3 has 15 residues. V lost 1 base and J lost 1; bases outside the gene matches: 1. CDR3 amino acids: CASSQGGQGNTEAFF. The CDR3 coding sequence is TGTGCCAGCAGCCAAGGGGGACAGGGGAACACTGAAGCTTTCTTT.

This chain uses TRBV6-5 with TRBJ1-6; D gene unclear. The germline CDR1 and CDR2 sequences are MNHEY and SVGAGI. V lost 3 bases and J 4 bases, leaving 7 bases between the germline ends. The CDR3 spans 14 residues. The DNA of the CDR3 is TGTGCCAGCAGTTATTTGGAATATAATTCACCCCTCCACTTT. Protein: CASSYLEYNSPLHF.

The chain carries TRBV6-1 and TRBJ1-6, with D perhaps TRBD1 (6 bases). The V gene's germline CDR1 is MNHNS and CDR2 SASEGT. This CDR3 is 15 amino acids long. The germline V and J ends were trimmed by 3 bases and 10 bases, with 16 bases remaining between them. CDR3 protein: CASSENREKYSPLHF. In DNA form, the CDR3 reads TGTGCCAGCAGTGAGAACAGGGAAAAGTACTCACCCCTCCACTTT.

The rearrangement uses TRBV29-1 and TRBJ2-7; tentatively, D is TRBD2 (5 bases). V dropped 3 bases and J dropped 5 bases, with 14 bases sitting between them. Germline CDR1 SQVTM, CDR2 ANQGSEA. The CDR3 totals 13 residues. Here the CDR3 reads CSVDEGLADEQYF. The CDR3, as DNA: TGCAGCGTTGACGAGGGCTTGGCGGACGAGCAGTACTTC.

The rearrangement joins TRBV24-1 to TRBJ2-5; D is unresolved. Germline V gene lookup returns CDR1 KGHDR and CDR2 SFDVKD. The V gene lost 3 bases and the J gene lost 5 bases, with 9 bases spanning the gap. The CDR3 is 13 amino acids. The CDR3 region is CATSDGKMETQYF. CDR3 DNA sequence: TGTGCCACCAGTGATGGGAAAATGGAGACCCAGTACTTC.

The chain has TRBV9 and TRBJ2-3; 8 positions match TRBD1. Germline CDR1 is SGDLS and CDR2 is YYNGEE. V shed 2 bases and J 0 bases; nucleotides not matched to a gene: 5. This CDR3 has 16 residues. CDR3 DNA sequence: TGTGCCAGCAGCGTGGGGACAGGTGCGAGCACAGATACGCAGTATTTT. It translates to CASSVGTGASTDTQYF.

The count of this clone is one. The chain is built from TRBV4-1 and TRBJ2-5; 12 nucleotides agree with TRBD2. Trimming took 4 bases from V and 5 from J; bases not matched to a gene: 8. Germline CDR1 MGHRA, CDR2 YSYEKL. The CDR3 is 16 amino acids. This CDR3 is CASSLFLAGGPETQYF. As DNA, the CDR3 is TGCGCCAGCAGCCTTTTCCTAGCGGGGGGGCCGGAGACCCAGTACTTC.

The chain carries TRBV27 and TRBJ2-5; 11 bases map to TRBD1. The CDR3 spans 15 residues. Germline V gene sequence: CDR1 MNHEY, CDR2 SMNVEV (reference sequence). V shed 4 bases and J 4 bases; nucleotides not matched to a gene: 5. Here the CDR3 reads CASSSRDRGGETQYF. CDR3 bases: TGTGCCAGCAGTTCCCGGGACAGGGGGGGAGAGACCCAGTACTTC.

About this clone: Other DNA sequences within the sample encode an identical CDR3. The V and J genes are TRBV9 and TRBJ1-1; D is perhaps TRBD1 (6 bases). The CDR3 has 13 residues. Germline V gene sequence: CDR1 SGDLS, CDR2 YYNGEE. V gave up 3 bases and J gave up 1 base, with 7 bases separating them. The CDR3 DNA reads TGTGCCAGCAGCGCACAGGGGAACACTGAAGCTTTCTTT. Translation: CASSAQGNTEAFF. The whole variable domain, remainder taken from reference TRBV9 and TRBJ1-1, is DSGVTQTPKHLITATGQRVTLRCSPRSGDLSVYWYQQSLDQGLQFLIQYYNGEERAKGNILERFSAQQFPDLHSELNLSSLELGDSALYFCASSAQGNTEAFFGQGTRLTVV.

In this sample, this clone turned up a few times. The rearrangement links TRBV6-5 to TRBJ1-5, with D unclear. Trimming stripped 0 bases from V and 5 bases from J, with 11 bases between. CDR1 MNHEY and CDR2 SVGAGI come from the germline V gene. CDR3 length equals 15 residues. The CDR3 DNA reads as TGTGCCAGCAGTTACTCATCCCCTCGGGATCAGCCCCAGCATTTT. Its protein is CASSYSSPRDQPQHF.